Shown below are 6 T cell receptor beta chains from a single sample sequenced in a study of blood T cell repertoires in COVID-19. Clones were sequenced by immunoSEQ multiplex PCR, and TCRdb holds only the in-frame ones, with some missing. The table lists over 25,000 clones, under 95% of them singletons. Sequencing was performed on peripheral blood. The receptor set was obtained from a man aged 70 or older with active or convalescent COVID-19.

The rearrangement uses TRBV7-2 and TRBJ1-2, with 8 bases that match TRBD1. The CDR3 is made up of 13 amino acids. Germline V lookup: CDR1 SGHTA, CDR2 FQGNSA. V lost 4 bases and J lost 8; bases outside the gene matches: 6. The CDR3 loop reads CASSWTGTSGYTF. The CDR3 DNA is TGTGCCAGCAGCTGGACAGGGACGTCCGGCTACACCTTC.

This chain connects TRBV2 to TRBJ1-2; TRBD1 is a possible D gene (6 bases). Germline V gives CDR1 SNHLY, CDR2 FYNNEI. The CDR3 length is 12 residues. V was trimmed by 3 bases and J by 8 bases, leaving 10 bases between them. CDR3 coding DNA: TGTGCCAGCAGTGATGTCACAGGGGGCTACACCTTC. It specifies CASSDVTGGYTF.

V is TRBV2 and J is TRBJ1-1, with no clear D. CDR1 and CDR2 (germline): SNHLY, FYNNEI. Trimming stripped 3 bases from V and 1 base from J, with 9 bases between. This CDR3 spans 14 amino acids. The CDR3 loop reads CASSDRRGNTEAFF. The CDR3 bases are TGTGCCAGCAGTGATCGCCGCGGGAACACTGAAGCTTTCTTT.

V and J are TRBV5-5 and TRBJ1-5; tentatively, D is TRBD1 (5 bases). The V and J ends lost 0 bases and 0 bases respectively, with 13 bases between them. The CDR3 is 17 amino acids. Germline lookup yields CDR1 SGHKS and CDR2 YYEKEE (reference sequence). CDR3 sequence reads: CASSLETRGLSNQPQHF. CDR3 DNA sequence: TGTGCCAGCAGCTTGGAGACTAGGGGACTTAGCAATCAGCCCCAGCATTTT.

The rearrangement links TRBV6-5 to TRBJ2-7; TRBD2 agrees at 7 bases. Germline V gene sequence: CDR1 MNHEY, CDR2 SVGAGI. This CDR3 has 14 residues. V dropped 10 bases and J dropped 4; count of bases not matched to a gene: 13. Here the CDR3 DNA reads TGTGCCATTACTTCGGCGGGGGTTGGATACGAGCAGTACTTC. It is translated as CAITSAGVGYEQYF.

This rearrangement joins TRBV18 to TRBJ2-1; 10 bases map to TRBD2. With 2 bases clipped from V and 9 bases from J, the junction kept 7 bases outside the gene matches. The CDR3 sequence is 15 residues long. Germline lookup yields CDR1 KGHSH and CDR2 LQKENI. The CDR3 reads CASSPGTSVNGEQFF. Here the CDR3 DNA reads TGTGCCAGCTCACCAGGGACTAGCGTCAACGGTGAGCAGTTCTTC.